Listed below are T cell receptor beta chains from one sample, sequenced in a study of blood T cell repertoires in COVID-19. The assay was immunoSEQ multiplex PCR, and TCRdb's table has in-frame clones only and misses some. The sample yields hundreds of thousands of clones, 70% to 90% seen once. What was sequenced was PBMCs or T cells enriched from blood (not recorded which). All receptors derive from a woman aged 18-29 years who had been exposed to COVID-19. Both conserved end residues are part of each CDR3. D genes are given only for firm matches. A row's size may be missing; if present it is once, few, many or a size class.

V,J,D,size,DNA,CDR3
TRBV4-1,TRBJ1-4,TRBD1,NA,TGCGCCAGCAGCATCGGACAGGGGAGAAATGAAAAACTGTTTTTT,CASSIGQGRNEKLFF
TRBV18,TRBJ1-2,NA,NA,TGTGCCAGCTCACCAACGAGGGATGCTAACTATGGCTACACCTTC,CASSPTRDANYGYTF
TRBV6-1,TRBJ1-2,NA,NA,TGTGCCAGCTGGCGGGGGACATTCTATGGCTACACCTTC,CASWRGTFYGYTF
TRBV2,TRBJ1-1,NA,NA,TGTGCCAGCAGTCCTACCGGGACTCTAAACTCTGAAGCTTTCTTT,CASSPTGTLNSEAFF
TRBV24-1,TRBJ1-2,NA,NA,TGTGCCACCAGTGCAGGGGATGGCTACACCTTC,CATSAGDGYTF
TRBV5-8,TRBJ1-5,TRBD1,NA,TGTGCCAGCAGCTCTCCGGACAGGGGAAGCAATCAGCCCCAGCATTTT,CASSSPDRGSNQPQHF
TRBV19,TRBJ1-3,TRBD1,NA,TGTGCCAGTAGTAAAGACAGGGGTTCACCTGGAAACACCATATATTTT,CASSKDRGSPGNTIYF
TRBV27,TRBJ1-1,NA,few,TGTGCCAGCAGGCCAGTTCCAGAGAACACTGAAGCTTTCTTT,CASRPVPENTEAFF
TRBV5-1,TRBJ1-4,TRBD1,NA,TGCGCCAGCAGCTACGGGGACAGGGGGCCAGAAAAACTGTTTTTT,CASSYGDRGPEKLFF
TRBV4-1,TRBJ2-4,TRBD2,NA,TGCGCCAGCAGCCAAGATCGGGGGGGGTTTGACATTCAGTACTTC,CASSQDRGGFDIQYF
TRBV28,TRBJ2-7,TRBD2,NA,TGTGCCCGCACCCGAGCGGGGGTGAGCGACGAGCAGTACTTC,CARTRAGVSDEQYF
TRBV11-2,TRBJ2-3,TRBD2,NA,TGTGCCAGCAGCTTCGGACTAGCGGGAGTAACTGCAGATACGCAGTATTTT,CASSFGLAGVTADTQYF
TRBV5-1,TRBJ1-6,NA,once,TGCGCCAGCAGCTCAAAAACTCCAGGCATCGGTTCACCCCTCCACTTT,CASSSKTPGIGSPLHF
TRBV6-2/TRBV6-3,TRBJ2-1,NA,NA,TGTGCCAGCAGTTACGTGGGGGGGCTAAATGAGCAGTTCTTC,CASSYVGGLNEQFF
TRBV12-3/TRBV12-4,TRBJ2-7,NA,NA,TGTGCCAGCAGAAAACTAGGAAGGGAGCAGTACTTC,CASRKLGREQYF
TRBV28,TRBJ2-5,NA,NA,TGTGCCAGCAGTTTATCCACCCTACAGGGGACCCAGTACTTC,CASSLSTLQGTQYF
TRBV5-1,TRBJ2-5,TRBD1,NA,TGCGCCAGCAGCCCCACAGGGGGAGGAGGGACCCAGTACTTC,CASSPTGGGGTQYF
TRBV7-8,TRBJ1-5,TRBD1,NA,TGTGCCAGCAGCATCGGGACAGTCCTAAATCAGCCCCAGCATTTT,CASSIGTVLNQPQHF
TRBV5-4,TRBJ1-4,TRBD1,once,TGTGCCAGCAGCCCAGGAGGGACAGGGGATGAAAAGCTGTTTTTT,CASSPGGTGDEKLFF
TRBV21-1,TRBJ2-7,NA,NA,TGTGCCAGCAGCAAGCCGGGACAGGGGGACTACGAGCAGTACTTC,CASSKPGQGDYEQYF
TRBV29-1,TRBJ2-7,NA,few,TGCAGCGTTGTTCACAACTCCTACGAGCAGTACTTC,CSVVHNSYEQYF
TRBV6-5,TRBJ1-2,TRBD1,NA,TGTGCCAGCAGGGGTCCGGGACAGGCGGACTATGGCTACACCTTC,CASRGPGQADYGYTF
TRBV28,TRBJ2-7,NA,few,TGTGCCAGCCGGGCAGGGGCCTCCTCCTACGAGCAGTACTTC,CASRAGASSYEQYF